This TCR beta chain originates from a study of response to subunit inactivated influenza vaccine. Study-level results: Authors suggested that a seasonal influenza vaccination recruits few new T cells each time.

From the RT-PCR reads, TCRdb called clonotypes with MiXCR, one entry per CDR3 protein. The sample holds approximately 570,000 distinct CDR3 sequences; approximately 7.7% are singletons and the top ten take over 10%. Remarks on this clonotype: Its target is not known.

Germline CDR1 reads SGHTA; CDR2 reads FQGNSA. V lost 5 bases, J lost 9 bases, and 7 bases stayed unmatched. CDR3 length: 15 amino acids. The receptor was isolated from a man between 45 and 75 years old who received an inactivated influenza vaccine. The sequencing used PBMCs from blood, collected 23 months after vaccination. The V and J genes are TRBV7-2 and TRBJ2-1, with TRBD2 identical over 13 bases. The CDR3 DNA is TGTGCCAGCAGCACCACTAGCGGGAGGGGTGGTGAGCAGTTCTTC. It encodes CASSTTSGRGGEQFF.